What follows are 32 T cell receptor beta chains derived from one specimen sequenced in a study of T-cell reconstitution after alpha-beta-depleted transplantation in children. TCRbeta library construction was performed incorporating unique molecular identifiers. TCRdb fed the PCR reads into MiXCR, producing one record per CDR3 protein. The sample has about 500,000 distinct CDR3 sequences, roughly 11% seen once. Source: PBMCs, mostly from graft donor cells, taken 180 days after TCRalphabeta/CD19-depleted stem cell transplant. Receptors originate from a female patient aged 2 to 10 who had a stem cell transplant for aplastic anemia, so the T cells may come from the graft donor.

This clonotype was counted many times. The chain combines TRBV12-3 or TRBV12-4 with TRBJ2-7, with 11 positions matching TRBD2. The CDR3 extends over 14 amino acids. The V gene end was trimmed by 5 bases and the J gene end by 3 bases; junction bases not matched to a gene: 3. The chain's CDR3 is CASSAGTSGYEQYF. CDR3 bases: TGTGCCAGCAGTGCCGGGACTAGCGGCTACGAGCAGTACTTC.

The rearrangement uses TRBV11-2 and TRBJ2-7, with D unclear. The ends were cut back, 2 bases at V and 3 bases at J, with 8 bases in the middle. The CDR3 runs to 13 residues. Germline V lookup: CDR1 SGHAT, CDR2 FQNNGV. CDR3 sequence reads: CASSLKSVYEQYV. CDR3 DNA sequence: TGTGCCAGCAGCTTAAAGTCGGTCTACGAGCAGTACGTC.

The genes are TRBV12-3 or TRBV12-4 and TRBJ2-1; D remains unclear. V lost 5 bases to trimming and J lost 7 bases, with 12 bases between them. CDR3 length: 13 amino acids. CDR3 loop: CASSPHLGNEQFF. The CDR3 DNA sequence: TGTGCCAGCAGTCCCCACTTGGGGAATGAGCAGTTCTTC.

The chain is built from TRBV4-3 and TRBJ2-7, with 10 bases aligning to TRBD1. Germline V lookup: CDR1 LGHNA, CDR2 YSLEER. V shed 1 base, J shed 5 bases, and the junction held 5 bases outside the gene matches. This CDR3 region has 15 residues. In DNA, the CDR3 is TGCGCCAGCAGCCAAGCGGGACAGGGGTTCCACGAGCAGTACTTC. Protein: CASSQAGQGFHEQYF.

This clonotype was seen a few times. V gene TRBV28 combines with J gene TRBJ2-1, with 12 bases matching TRBD2. CDR1 and CDR2 from the germline V gene are MDHEN and SYDVKM. This CDR3 is built from 15 residues. V shed 3 bases, J shed 5 bases, and the junction held 2 bases outside the gene matches. Written as DNA, the CDR3 is TGTGCCAGCAGTTTGTGGACTAGCGGGAACAATGAGCAGTTCTTC. Its translation: CASSLWTSGNNEQFF.

This clonotype was found a few times. V usage is TRBV6-5 and J usage is TRBJ2-7, with 10 bases lining up with TRBD2. V was pared by 4 bases and J by 4 bases, with 4 bases of the junction left unmatched. Germline V CDR1 and CDR2: MNHEY, SVGAGI. The CDR3 sequence is 14 residues long. In nucleotides, the CDR3 is TGTGCCAGCAGTTGGGCTAGCGGGGGTTACGAGCAGTACTTC. Translation: CASSWASGGYEQYF.

This clonotype has just a few counts. The V gene is TRBV7-9, the J gene TRBJ2-7; possible D gene TRBD1, 6 bases. The germline gives CDR1 SEHNR, CDR2 FQNEAQ (reference sequence). The V gene lost 4 bases and the J gene lost 0 bases, with 7 bases spanning the gap. CDR3 size: 13 residues. The CDR3: CASSYRASYEQYF. CDR3 in DNA: TGTGCCAGCAGCTACAGGGCCTCCTACGAGCAGTACTTC.

The rearrangement uses TRBV10-3 and TRBJ1-5; TRBD1 aligns across 9 bases. J gave up 10 bases and V 4 bases, and 20 bases lay outside the gene matches. The CDR3 spans 18 residues. The germline gives CDR1 ENHRY, CDR2 SYGVKD. In DNA form, the CDR3 reads TGTGCCATCAGTGGATACAGGGGGCGTCCAATAGCAATCAGCCCCCAGCATTTT. Protein: CAISGYRGRPIAISPQHF.

In its sample, this clonotype was seen a few times. The chain is built from TRBV7-9 and TRBJ1-1; unclear D gene. The V end was cut by 2 bases, the J end by 0 bases, with 7 bases between. The CDR3 has 14 amino acids. Germline CDR1 SEHNR, CDR2 FQNEAQ (reference sequence). CDR3 sequence reads: CASSLTYLNTEAFF. The DNA of the CDR3 is TGTGCCAGCAGCTTAACTTATTTGAACACTGAAGCTTTCTTT. Complete variable domain (other parts from reference TRBV7-9 and TRBJ1-1): DTGVSQNPRHKITKRGQNVTFRCDPISEHNRLYWYRQTLGQGPEFLTYFQNEAQLEKSRLLSDRFSAERPKGSFSTLEIQRTEQGDSAMYLCASSLTYLNTEAFFGQGTRLTVV.

This clonotype was found many times. Written as DNA, the CDR3 is TGCAGCGTTATTGGGCGGACCGATCAAGAGACCCAGTACTTC. Translated, it gives CSVIGRTDQETQYF. The chain joins TRBV29-1 to TRBJ2-5; D is undetermined. The V and J ends lost 5 bases and 2 bases respectively, with 15 bases between them. CDR1 is SQVTM, CDR2 ANQGSEA, per germline. The CDR3 length is 14 residues. The full variable domain, completed using reference TRBV29-1 and TRBJ2-5, is SAVISQKPSRDICQRGTSLTIQCQVDSQVTMMFWYRQQPGQSLTLIATANQGSEATYESGFVIDKFPISRPNLTFSTLTVSNMSPEDSSIYLCSVIGRTDQETQYFGPGTRLLVL.

There are many counts of this clonotype. The chain combines TRBV20-1 with TRBJ2-1, with D perhaps matching TRBD2 (6 bases). The CDR3 length is 13 residues. Trimming shortened V by 5 bases and J by 7 bases, and 15 bases separated the two germline ends. The germline V gene encodes CDR1 DFQATT and CDR2 SNEGSKA (reference sequence). The CDR3 loop is CSAPGLAPNEQFF. The DNA of the CDR3 is TGCAGTGCTCCGGGACTCGCCCCTAATGAGCAGTTCTTC.

This clonotype was counted ten times or more. The rearrangement uses TRBV12-3 or TRBV12-4 and TRBJ1-1; D may be TRBD1 (6 bases). V lost 5 bases and J lost 8, with 18 bases in between. CDR3 length: 14 residues. The chain's CDR3 is CASSNRDTREEAFF. The CDR3, as DNA: TGTGCCAGCAGTAACCGGGACACTCGGGAGGAAGCTTTCTTT.

The chain combines TRBV12-3 or TRBV12-4 with TRBJ2-1; 7 nucleotides line up with TRBD2. CDR3 size: 15 residues. J was trimmed by 2 bases and V by 4 bases; bases with no gene match: 5. CDR3 region: CASSSRLAAYNEQFF. The DNA of the CDR3 is TGTGCCAGCAGTTCTCGACTAGCAGCCTACAATGAGCAGTTCTTC.

This chain connects TRBV7-6 to TRBJ2-2; 10 bases are shared with TRBD1. CDR1 SGHVS and CDR2 FNYEAQ come from the germline V gene. V gave up 4 bases and J gave up 4 bases; unmatched junction bases: 6. The CDR3 totals 16 residues. As DNA, the CDR3 is TGTGCCAGCAGCTCCGGGACAGGGGCTGGCACCGGGGAGCTGTTTTTT. Translated, it gives CASSSGTGAGTGELFF.

The table lists this clonotype with many counts. The chain uses TRBV9 and TRBJ2-1; possible D gene TRBD1, 6 bases. The germline V gene encodes CDR1 SGDLS and CDR2 YYNGEE. Deletions cut 1 base from V and 4 bases from J, with 12 bases between. The CDR3 contains 15 residues. The CDR3 DNA reads TGTGCCAGCAGCGTAAACGTGGGGGCATACAATGAGCAGTTCTTC. Translating it yields CASSVNVGAYNEQFF. Combining the CDR3 with reference TRBV9 and TRBJ2-1 gives the whole variable domain DSGVTQTPKHLITATGQRVTLRCSPRSGDLSVYWYQQSLDQGLQFLIQYYNGEERAKGNILERFSAQQFPDLHSELNLSSLELGDSALYFCASSVNVGAYNEQFFGPGTRLTVL.

The CDR3 reads CASSLIPVNEQFF. The CDR3 DNA follows: TGTGCCAGCAGCTTAATCCCCGTCAATGAGCAGTTCTTC. V and J are TRBV7-2 and TRBJ2-1; D gene ambiguous. Germline CDR1 is SGHTA and CDR2 is FQGNSA. The CDR3 has 13 amino acids. Trimming stripped 2 bases from V and 6 bases from J, with 8 bases between. Variable domain in full (rest from reference TRBV7-2 and TRBJ2-1): GAGVSQSPSNKVTEKGKDVELRCDPISGHTALYWYRQSLGQGLEFLIYFQGNSAPDKSGLPSDRFSAERTGGSVSTLTIQRTQQEDSAVYLCASSLIPVNEQFFGPGTRLTVL.

This clonotype has only a few counts. In DNA form, the CDR3 reads TGCGCCAGCAGCTTGGCATCCGGGACAGCGGTCTCTGGAAACACCATATATTTT. Translated, it gives CASSLASGTAVSGNTIYF. This chain uses TRBV5-1 with TRBJ1-3; 7 bases are shared with TRBD1. The V and J ends lost 0 bases and 0 bases, in that order; junction bases with no gene match: 9. The CDR3 covers 18 residues. Germline CDR1 and CDR2: SGHRS and YFSETQ.

This chain connects TRBV14 to TRBJ2-7, with D unclear. CDR3 length: 14 amino acids. The V end was cut by 0 bases, the J end by 0 bases, with 6 bases between. Germline V lookup: CDR1 SGHDN, CDR2 FVKESK. The CDR3 sequence is CASSQDRSSYEQYF. In DNA form, the CDR3 reads TGTGCCAGCAGCCAAGACAGGAGCTCCTACGAGCAGTACTTC.

V gene TRBV6-5 combines with J gene TRBJ2-7, with TRBD2 identical over 9 bases. The V segment lost 0 bases and the J segment 2 bases; nucleotides outside the gene matches: 5. CDR3 length: 16 residues. Per germline, CDR1 MNHEY and CDR2 SVGAGI. In DNA, the CDR3 is TGTGCCAGCAGTTACTCCCGACTAGCGGAAACCTACGAGCAGTACGTC. This codes for CASSYSRLAETYEQYV.

This chain links TRBV7-3 with TRBJ1-1; maybe TRBD1 (6 bases). Germline loops: CDR1 SGHTA, CDR2 FQGTGA. Trimming removed 5 bases from V and 4 bases from J, with 20 bases in between. This CDR3 is built from 16 residues. CDR3 region: CASSPSGLGGITEAFF. CDR3 in DNA: TGTGCCAGCAGCCCTTCCGGTCTAGGGGGGATCACTGAAGCTTTCTTT.

This chain connects TRBV27 to TRBJ1-2; possible D gene TRBD1, 6 bases. CDR1 is MNHEY and CDR2 is SMNVEV in the germline V gene (reference sequence). V shed 3 bases and J shed 5 bases, with 10 bases lying between them. The length of the CDR3 is 13 residues. DNA of the CDR3: TGTGCCAGCAGTTTTTCGGGGGCTTATGGCTACACCTTC. Its translation is CASSFSGAYGYTF.

This clonotype was observed many times. The genes are TRBV5-5 and TRBJ2-2; 9 nucleotides line up with TRBD1. Germline loops: CDR1 SGHKS, CDR2 YYEKEE (reference sequence). The CDR3 extends over 16 amino acids. V shed 4 bases, J shed 3 bases, and the junction held 7 bases outside the gene matches. CDR3 nucleotides: TGTGCCAGCAGCAGTGGACAGGGGAGGGACACCGGGGAGCTGTTTTTT. Translation: CASSSGQGRDTGELFF.

The rearrangement joins TRBV11-3 to TRBJ1-1, with a possible D match to TRBD1 (5 bases). The CDR3 extends over 14 amino acids. Germline loops: CDR1 SGHNT, CDR2 YENEEA. With 3 bases removed from V and 1 base from J, the gap between germline ends came to 9 bases. The CDR3: CASSLMGQNTEAFF. CDR3 nucleotide sequence: TGTGCCAGCAGCTTGATGGGGCAGAACACTGAAGCTTTCTTT.

This chain's CDR3 is CASSQGITYSNQPQHF. CDR3 in DNA: TGCGCCAGCAGCCAAGGAATTACGTATAGCAATCAGCCCCAGCATTTT. The chain combines TRBV4-3 with TRBJ1-5; D is undetermined. V lost 1 base to trimming and J lost 0 bases, with 10 bases between them. Germline values: CDR1 LGHNA, CDR2 YSLEER. This CDR3 has 16 residues.

This clonotype appeared many times. The chain carries TRBV28 and TRBJ2-3; D gene unclear. The CDR3 spans 15 residues. Germline CDR1 is MDHEN and CDR2 is SYDVKM. V lost 5 bases and J lost 8, with 20 bases in between. The CDR3 nucleotides are TGTGCCAGCAGTAATTCGGGTTCCCGTACTGGTACGCAGTATTTT. As protein: CASSNSGSRTGTQYF.

The chain is built from TRBV11-1 and TRBJ2-7; 10 positions match TRBD1. Germline loops: CDR1 SGHAT, CDR2 FQDESV (reference sequence). The junction had 17 bases not matched to a gene; V was cut back by 0 bases and J by 6 bases. CDR3 size: 19 residues. The CDR3 DNA reads TGTGCCAGCAGCTTAGCGGGACAGGGGACCTGGTATACGGAAGGCGAGCAGTACTTC. Translating it yields CASSLAGQGTWYTEGEQYF.

V usage is TRBV10-3 and J usage is TRBJ2-7; TRBD1 might be the D (6 bases). Germline values: CDR1 ENHRY, CDR2 SYGVKD. The CDR3 has 14 amino acids. V was trimmed by 0 bases and J by 3 bases, leaving 9 bases between them. CDR3 coding DNA: TGTGCCATCAGTGAGTCTTACAGGGACTACGAGCAGTACTTC. Translated: CAISESYRDYEQYF.

J is TRBJ2-3 and V is TRBV6-6, with D hard to call. The CDR3 extends over 12 amino acids. Germline V gives CDR1 MNHNY, CDR2 SVGAGI (reference sequence). The V and J ends lost 2 bases and 4 bases respectively, with 4 bases between them. CDR3 in DNA: TGTGCCAGCAGTTACAAATCAGATACGCAGTATTTT. The encoded protein is CASSYKSDTQYF.

The chain carries TRBV20-1 and TRBJ2-7, with 10 bases that match TRBD2. The CDR3 consists of 16 residues. J was trimmed by 7 bases and V by 3 bases; bases with no gene match: 15. Germline CDR1 is DFQATT and CDR2 is SNEGSKA (reference sequence). The CDR3, as DNA: TGCAGTGCTAGTATTAGCGGGAGGCCTATTCGGGGGGAGCAGTACTTC. As protein: CSASISGRPIRGEQYF.

This clonotype has ten or more counts. V is TRBV24-1 and J is TRBJ2-2, with a tentative D call TRBD1 (6 bases). The CDR3 sequence is 16 residues long. Trimming took off 2 bases at V and 7 bases at J, with 16 bases between the two ends. CDR1 and CDR2 from the germline V gene are KGHDR and SFDVKD. CDR3 loop: CATSDSGQFDIGELFF. CDR3 coding DNA: TGTGCCACCAGTGATTCGGGACAATTCGACATCGGGGAGCTGTTTTTT.

The J gene is TRBJ2-3, the V gene TRBV6-2 or TRBV6-3; 8 nucleotides align to TRBD2. CDR3 size: 15 residues. Trimming took 2 bases from V and 3 from J; bases not matched to a gene: 4. Germline-derived CDR1 and CDR2 are MNHEY and SVGEGT. The CDR3 sequence is CASSYPSGRTDTQYF. In DNA form, the CDR3 reads TGTGCCAGCAGTTACCCCAGCGGGAGAACAGATACGCAGTATTTT.

This chain links TRBV5-1 with TRBJ1-4, with 11 bases lining up with TRBD1. The CDR3 length is 17 residues. Germline V gene data show CDR1 as SGHRS and CDR2 as YFSETQ. Trimming at V came to 1 base and at J to 8 bases, leaving 10 bases not matched to a gene. The CDR3 spells CASSLRTGGAILEKLFF. Here the CDR3 DNA reads TGCGCCAGCAGCTTGAGGACAGGGGGCGCGATACTCGAAAAACTGTTTTTT.